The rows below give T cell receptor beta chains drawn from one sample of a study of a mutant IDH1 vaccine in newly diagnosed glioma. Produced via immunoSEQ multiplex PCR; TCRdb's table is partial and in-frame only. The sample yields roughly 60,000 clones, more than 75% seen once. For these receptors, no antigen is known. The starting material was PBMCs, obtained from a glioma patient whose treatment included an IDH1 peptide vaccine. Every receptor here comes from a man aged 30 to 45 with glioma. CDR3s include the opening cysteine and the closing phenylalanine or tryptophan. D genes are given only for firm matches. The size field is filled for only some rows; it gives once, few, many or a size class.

cdr3_nt: TGCAGTGCTGGGCGGAGGCAGGGGCAGTATTTT
cdr3_aa: CSAGRRQGQYF
j_call: TRBJ2-3
d_call: -
clone_size: -
v_call: TRBV20-1

cdr3_nt: TGTGCCAGCAGCTTAGCGGACAGGGTTTCACCCCTCCACTTT
cdr3_aa: CASSLADRVSPLHF
j_call: TRBJ1-6
d_call: TRBD1
clone_size: -
v_call: TRBV7-8

cdr3_nt: TGTGCCAGCAGTTTACAGACAGACACAGATACGCAGTATTTT
cdr3_aa: CASSLQTDTDTQYF
j_call: TRBJ2-3
d_call: -
clone_size: -
v_call: TRBV27

cdr3_nt: TGCGCCAGCAGTGAATCTAGCGGGGCGTACGAGCAGTACTTC
cdr3_aa: CASSESSGAYEQYF
j_call: TRBJ2-7
d_call: TRBD2
clone_size: -
v_call: TRBV10-1

cdr3_nt: TGTGCCAGCAGTTTATATGGACAGAATGAAAAACTGTTTTTT
cdr3_aa: CASSLYGQNEKLFF
j_call: TRBJ1-4
d_call: -
clone_size: -
v_call: TRBV27

cdr3_nt: TGTGCCAGCTCTTCCACCGGGACTAGGGCCTACGAGCAGTACTTC
cdr3_aa: CASSSTGTRAYEQYF
j_call: TRBJ2-7
d_call: TRBD2
clone_size: -
v_call: TRBV18

cdr3_nt: TGTGCCAGCAGTCGGGGTGCACGAAGCATTGAAGCTTTCTTT
cdr3_aa: CASSRGARSIEAFF
j_call: TRBJ1-1
d_call: -
clone_size: few
v_call: TRBV2

cdr3_nt: TGTGCCAGCAATTTTGAGGGCATTTACACCGGGGAGCTGTTTTTT
cdr3_aa: CASNFEGIYTGELFF
j_call: TRBJ2-2
d_call: -
clone_size: -
v_call: TRBV28

cdr3_nt: TGTGCCAGTAAAGTAGGACGCAACTCTGGAAACACCATATATTTT
cdr3_aa: CASKVGRNSGNTIYF
j_call: TRBJ1-3
d_call: -
clone_size: once
v_call: TRBV19

cdr3_nt: TGTGCCACCGGACGGGACCGTGATTACTTC
cdr3_aa: CATGRDRDYF
j_call: TRBJ2-5
d_call: -
clone_size: -
v_call: TRBV6-1

cdr3_nt: TGTGCCAGCAGCTCCAGAGGGCAGGGGGTGGAAAAACTGTTTTTT
cdr3_aa: CASSSRGQGVEKLFF
j_call: TRBJ1-4
d_call: TRBD1
clone_size: -
v_call: TRBV7-2

cdr3_nt: TGTGCCAGCAGCGTCTACCCCCTGCAGGCGAACTATGGCTACACCTTC
cdr3_aa: CASSVYPLQANYGYTF
j_call: TRBJ1-2
d_call: -
clone_size: -
v_call: TRBV5-6

cdr3_nt: TGCGCCAGCAGCCAGGGGTTAGAAGCTTTCTTT
cdr3_aa: CASSQGLEAFF
j_call: TRBJ1-1
d_call: -
clone_size: few
v_call: TRBV4-1

cdr3_nt: TGTGCCAGCTCACCCCTTGGGGGGCATGTTATGAGGGAGCTGTTTTTT
cdr3_aa: CASSPLGGHVMRELFF
j_call: TRBJ2-2
d_call: -
clone_size: -
v_call: TRBV18

cdr3_nt: TGTGCCAGCAGCTTAGTAGTTAGCGGGGGGCTTTACGAGCAGTACTTC
cdr3_aa: CASSLVVSGGLYEQYF
j_call: TRBJ2-7
d_call: TRBD2
clone_size: -
v_call: TRBV7-8

cdr3_nt: TGTGCCAGCAGCTTCGGCGCGAACACCGGGGAGCTGTTTTTT
cdr3_aa: CASSFGANTGELFF
j_call: TRBJ2-2
d_call: -
clone_size: -
v_call: TRBV7-9

cdr3_nt: TGTGCCAGTATACCAGGGGGTGTCGGGGAGCTGTTTTTT
cdr3_aa: CASIPGGVGELFF
j_call: TRBJ2-2
d_call: TRBD1
clone_size: -
v_call: TRBV2

cdr3_nt: TGTGCCAGCAGCTTAGCGCACGGCCTTTCCTACAATGAGCAGTTCTTC
cdr3_aa: CASSLAHGLSYNEQFF
j_call: TRBJ2-1
d_call: -
clone_size: -
v_call: TRBV7-6